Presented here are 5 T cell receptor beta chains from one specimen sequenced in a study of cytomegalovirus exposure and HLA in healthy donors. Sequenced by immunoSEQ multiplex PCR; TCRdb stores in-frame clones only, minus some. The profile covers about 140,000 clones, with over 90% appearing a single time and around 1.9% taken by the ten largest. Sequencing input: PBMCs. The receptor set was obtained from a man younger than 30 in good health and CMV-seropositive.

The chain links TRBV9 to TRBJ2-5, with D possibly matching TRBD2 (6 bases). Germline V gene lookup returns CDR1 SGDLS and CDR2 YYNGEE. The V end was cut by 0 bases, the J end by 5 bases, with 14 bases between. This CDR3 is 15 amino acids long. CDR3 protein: CASSVVGGNRETQYF. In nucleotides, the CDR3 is TGTGCCAGCAGCGTAGTCGGCGGGAATAGGGAGACCCAGTACTTC. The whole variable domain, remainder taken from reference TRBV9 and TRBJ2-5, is DSGVTQTPKHLITATGQRVTLRCSPRSGDLSVYWYQQSLDQGLQFLIQYYNGEERAKGNILERFSAQQFPDLHSELNLSSLELGDSALYFCASSVVGGNRETQYFGPGTRLLVL.

In nucleotides, the CDR3 is TGCAGCGTAGCGAAGACTAGCCCCCTCCAGTCCTCATACAATGAGCAGTTCTTC. As protein: CSVAKTSPLQSSYNEQFF. The V gene is TRBV29-1, the J gene TRBJ2-1; 7 positions match TRBD2. CDR1 SQVTM and CDR2 ANQGSEA come from the germline V gene. This CDR3 spans 18 amino acids. V was pared by 6 bases and J by 4 bases, with 21 bases of the junction left unmatched.

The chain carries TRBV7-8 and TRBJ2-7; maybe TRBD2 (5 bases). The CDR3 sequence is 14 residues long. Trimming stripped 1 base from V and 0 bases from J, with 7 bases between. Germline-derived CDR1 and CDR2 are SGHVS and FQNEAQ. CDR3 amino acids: CASSLGGYSYEQYF. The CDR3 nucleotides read TGTGCCAGCAGCTTAGGAGGGTACTCCTACGAGCAGTACTTC. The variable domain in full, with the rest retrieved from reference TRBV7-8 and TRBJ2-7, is GAGVSQSPRYKVAKRGQDVALRCDPISGHVSLFWYQQALGQGPEFLTYFQNEAQLDKSGLPSDRFFAERPEGSVSTLKIQRTQQEDSAVYLCASSLGGYSYEQYFGPGTRLTVT.

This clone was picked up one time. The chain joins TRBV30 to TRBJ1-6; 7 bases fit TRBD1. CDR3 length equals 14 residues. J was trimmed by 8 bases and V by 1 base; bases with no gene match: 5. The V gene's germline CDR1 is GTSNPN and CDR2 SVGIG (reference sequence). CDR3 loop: CAWSGGTEDSPLHF. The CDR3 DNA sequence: TGTGCCTGGAGTGGTGGGACAGAAGATTCACCCCTCCACTTT.

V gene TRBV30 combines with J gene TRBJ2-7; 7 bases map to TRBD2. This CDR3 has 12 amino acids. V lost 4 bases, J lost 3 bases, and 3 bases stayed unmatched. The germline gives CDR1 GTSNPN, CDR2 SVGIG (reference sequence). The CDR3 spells CAWTSGNYEQYF. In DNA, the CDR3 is TGTGCCTGGACTAGCGGCAACTACGAGCAGTACTTC. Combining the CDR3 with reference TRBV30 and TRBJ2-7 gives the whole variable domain SQTIHQWPATLVQPVGSPLSLECTVEGTSNPNLYWYRQAAGRGLQLLFYSVGIGQISSEVPQNLSASRPQDRQFILSSKKLLLSDSGFYLCAWTSGNYEQYFGPGTRLTVT.